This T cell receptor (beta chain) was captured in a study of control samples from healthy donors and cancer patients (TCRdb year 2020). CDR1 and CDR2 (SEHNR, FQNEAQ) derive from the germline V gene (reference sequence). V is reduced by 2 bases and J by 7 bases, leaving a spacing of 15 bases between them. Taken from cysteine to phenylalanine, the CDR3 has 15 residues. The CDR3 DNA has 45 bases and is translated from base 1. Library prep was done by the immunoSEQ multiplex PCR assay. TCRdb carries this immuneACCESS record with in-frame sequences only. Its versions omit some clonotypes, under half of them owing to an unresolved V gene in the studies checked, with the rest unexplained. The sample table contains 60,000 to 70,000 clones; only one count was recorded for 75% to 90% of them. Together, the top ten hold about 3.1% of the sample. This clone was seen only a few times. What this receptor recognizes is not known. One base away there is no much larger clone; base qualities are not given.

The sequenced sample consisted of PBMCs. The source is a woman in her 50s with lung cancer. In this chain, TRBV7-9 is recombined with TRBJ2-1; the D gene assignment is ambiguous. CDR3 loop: CASSLMDGESNEQFF. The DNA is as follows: TGTGCCAGCAGCTTAATGGACGGCGAATCGAATGAGCAGTTCTTC.